This TCR beta chain was obtained from a study of blood T cell repertoires in COVID-19. Study information: From the United States, Italy and Spain came samples of acute and convalescent COVID-19. Sources were T cells, B-cell-depleted T cells, or PBMCs; the material itself was cDNA or gDNA.

Those enrolled in Seattle joined during active infection and were followed longitudinally afterward. With V trimmed by 3 bases and J by 7 bases, 8 bases remained unmatched. Germline values: CDR1 MDHEN, CDR2 SYDVKM. This CDR3 is built from 16 residues. In the study's own analysis: The authors estimated nucleated cell counts from reference gene primer amplification. Data came from immunoSEQ multiplex PCR; TCRdb stores just in-frame clones and leaves some out. V, J and clone size are taken as reported in that table, and D and trimming were inferred from the DNA itself. This table has 200,000 to 300,000 clones, 81% appearing once.

The sequence was obtained from a woman older than 75 with COVID-19, enrolled during active disease. This chain connects TRBV28 to TRBJ2-1; 11 bases match TRBD2. The sequencing input was peripheral blood. CDR3 sequence: CASSFLGTSGGNEQFF. The CDR3 DNA reads TGTGCCAGCAGTTTCCTGGGGACTAGCGGAGGTAATGAGCAGTTCTTC.